The clone carrying this T cell receptor (beta chain) came up a few times. This sample was included in a study of blood T cell repertoires in COVID-19. In germline, CDR1 is MGHRA, CDR2 YSYEKL. The ends were cut back, 5 bases at V and 2 bases at J, with 18 bases in the middle. The CDR3 length is 16 residues. Clones were read by immunoSEQ multiplex PCR, and TCRdb kept only the in-frame ones, dropping some. This sample has 85,000 to 130,000 clones, with over 55% found just once. The V and J genes are TRBV4-1 and TRBJ1-1; perhaps TRBD1 as D (5 bases). This TCR came from a human donor with acute or convalescent COVID-19. The donor label of this sample is uncertain. Sequenced: peripheral blood. This CDR3 is CASSAPGGPRNTEAFF. As DNA, the CDR3 is TGCGCCAGCAGCGCACCGGGGGGACCGCGAAACACTGAAGCTTTCTTT.